Included here is one T cell receptor beta chain sequence, with context. Its antigen is still unknown. No clone much larger than this one lies a single base away; base qualities are absent. The identical CDR3 is also encoded by other nucleotide sequences in the sample. Using the deep immunoSEQ assay, multiplex PCR amplified TCR CDR3 regions from genomic DNA. Extracted genomic DNA from each cell subset was spread evenly across all wells of several immunoSEQ 96-well plates, with each plate serving as a replicate. Each replicate PCR for sorted subsets received around 200 ng genomic DNA, equal to around 32,000 T cell genomes. The purified libraries were quantified using a Qubit 3.0 fluorometer, sized with a Bioanalyzer 2100, and then quantified again using the KAPA Library Quantification kit. A separate single-read 150-cycle Illumina NextSeq 550 flow cell was used to sequence each immunoSEQ 96-well plate. Concerning the study's data processing: Because the immunoSEQ output held only junctional sequences and lacked quality scores, the filtering could not match the filtering applied to full-length reads. To assign V/J genes and CDR3, sequences were annotated using PyIR, a Python wrapper for IgBLAST v1.9, with IMGT germline references. Reads were removed for weak V/J assignments (E-value above 1e-6), missing CDR3, stop codons, out-of-frame junctions, or ambiguous translated residues. V3J clonotypes were defined as sequences sharing an identical inferred V gene, J gene, and CDR3 amino acid sequence. Percentage overlap between repertoires was calculated by dividing the number of shared unique clonotypes by the size of the smaller repertoire. Richness of each repertoire was evaluated using RTK rarefaction, the Chao1 estimator, and Recon v2.1 estimates of unobserved clonotypes. For all TCRbeta clonotypes obtained by the gDNA method from four donors, generation probabilities were computed with OLGA. In its TCRdb copy, this immuneACCESS table keeps in-frame sequences only and misses some clones. Where compared with another copy, unresolved V genes explain less than half of these, and the others have no known cause. V, J and clone size were drawn from that table, and D and trimming were deduced from the DNA. This sample gives roughly 1,500,000 clones in total; roughly 98.5% of them show up just once. The leading ten clones occupy 0.3% to 0.45% of the sample.

The CDR3 numbers 12 residues from cysteine through phenylalanine. The CDR3 DNA has 36 bases and is translated from base 1. V is cut by 2 bases and J by 1 base, and the space between the germline ends is 2 bases. CDR1 and CDR2 were assigned from the germline V gene (reference sequence) as MNHNY and SVGAGI. The donors were healthy, HIV-negative adults who had no recently reported acute infections or vaccinations. Every donor was a Caucasian adult living in Nashville, Tennessee, USA. CD4+ T cells were enriched by magnetic negative selection; naive cells were then positively selected on CD45RA, and the negative fraction formed the memory subset. Blood was obtained by leukapheresis, after which PBMCs were separated by Ficoll-Histopaque density gradient centrifugation and cryopreserved in liquid nitrogen vapor phase. Purity and quantity of every magnetically sorted T cell population were checked by analytical flow cytometry. Genomic DNA was isolated from each sorted fraction and quantified by UV absorbance on a Nanodrop 2000c.

This sample was included in a study of shared clonotypes between healthy human individuals (dated by TCRdb to the early 2020s). General notes on the study: The cohort included a few men and two women between 18 and 49 years of age. Per donor, leukapheresis produced somewhere between about 0.94 and 9.5 billion PBMCs. For each donor, CD4 naive and CD4 memory were each run on three plates, CD8 naive on two plates, and CD8 memory on one plate. To increase sequencing depth and limit assay-specific biases, different laboratories used diverse techniques to prepare libraries and sequence TCR repertoires. To estimate repertoire size and how much clonotype sharing occurs between individuals, the study deeply sequenced the blood TCR repertoires of about five healthy adults.

Findings and caveats that apply to the study as a whole: Only blood was sampled, and tissue TCR repertoires likely differ from those in blood. Naive subsets generally had larger estimated clonotype richness than memory subsets. Around 5.4% of naive CD4, 3.5% of naive CD8, about 2.4% of memory CD4, and over 0.35% of memory CD8 clonotypes were shared across several donors. Compared with non-shared clonotypes, clonotypes shared by all four sorted-subset donors had higher generation probabilities. Even with the large sequencing depth, rarefaction of the sorted-subset datasets indicated that sequencing was incomplete. Pairwise subsampling led to the expectation that sequencing depth would affect the degree of clonotype sharing among donors. Because the study included only a small number of donors, the genetic and exposure-history diversity represented was limited.

The sample was naive CD4+ T cells sorted from blood. The intended sense of this specimen's cell subset or site label: CD45RA+ positively selected. The rearranged chain carries TRBV6-6 and TRBJ2-5; the D gene cannot be resolved reliably. This receptor was identified in a man aged 30-40 years in good health. The CDR3: CASSYTQETQYF. DNA sequence: TGTGCCAGCAGTTACACCCAAGAGACCCAGTACTTC.